The rows below give T cell receptor beta chains drawn from one sample of a study of shared clonotypes between healthy human individuals. This table comes from immunoSEQ multiplex PCR, and its TCRdb copy is limited to in-frame clones, with some not included. The table lists some 2.1 million clones, roughly 93% of them singletons. The sequencing input was naive CD8+ T cells from PBMCs. The receptors were gathered from a man aged 18-30 years in good health. Some clones in this sample may be carry-over from other donors' samples. Both conserved end residues are part of each CDR3. D genes are given only for firm matches. Rows may omit the clone size; those that give it use once, few, many or a size class.

V gene	clone size	D gene	J gene	CDR3 protein	CDR3 DNA
TRBV15	.	TRBD1	TRBJ2-7	CATRLGQGDYEQYF	TGTGCCACCAGATTGGGACAGGGAGACTACGAGCAGTACTTC
TRBV19	few	.	TRBJ1-4	CASSAAATNEKLFF	TGTGCCAGTAGTGCGGCCGCTACTAATGAAAAACTGTTTTTT
TRBV9	.	.	TRBJ2-7	CASSPELDPYEQYF	TGTGCCAGCAGCCCTGAACTAGATCCCTACGAGCAGTACTTC
TRBV14	.	.	TRBJ1-2	CASSPGLMLYGYTF	TGTGCCAGCAGCCCCGGACTGATGCTCTATGGCTACACCTTC
TRBV5-1	.	.	TRBJ2-5	CASSFTGDPETQYF	TGCGCCAGCAGCTTCACCGGGGATCCGGAGACCCAGTACTTC
TRBV19	.	.	TRBJ2-5	CASSATEGTSPQYF	TGTGCCAGTAGCGCTACAGAGGGGACAAGTCCCCAGTACTTC
TRBV13	.	TRBD2	TRBJ2-3	CASSDLAGEGTQYF	TGTGCCAGCAGCGACTTAGCGGGAGAGGGTACGCAGTATTTT
TRBV4-1	once	.	TRBJ1-1	CASSIEGPPYVAEAFF	TGCGCCAGCAGCATAGAAGGGCCCCCCTATGTCGCTGAAGCTTTCTTT
TRBV4-1	.	TRBD2	TRBJ2-7	CASSQGVGGGLAFYEQYF	TGCGCCAGCAGCCAAGGAGTAGGGGGGGGACTAGCCTTCTACGAGCAGTACTTC
TRBV4-1	.	TRBD2	TRBJ2-2	CASSQKTSGRATGELFF	TGCGCCAGCAGCCAGAAAACTAGCGGGAGAGCCACCGGGGAGCTGTTTTTT
TRBV9	.	.	TRBJ1-4	CASSAGSATNEKLFF	TGTGCCAGCAGCGCGGGATCTGCAACTAATGAAAAACTGTTTTTT
TRBV27	.	.	TRBJ2-3	CASSFIGDTQYF	TGTGCCAGCAGTTTTATAGGAGATACGCAGTATTTT
TRBV7-9	.	.	TRBJ1-2	CASINGGLRNPGYGYTF	TGTGCCAGCATAAATGGCGGACTTCGCAACCCAGGATATGGCTACACCTTC
TRBV9	.	.	TRBJ1-5	CASSPVPDGQPQHF	TGTGCCAGCAGCCCGGTTCCCGACGGACAGCCCCAGCATTTT
TRBV11-2	.	.	TRBJ1-4	CASSLDPPGTANEKLFF	TGTGCCAGCAGCTTAGACCCACCCGGGACGGCTAATGAAAAACTGTTTTTT
TRBV27	once	.	TRBJ2-2	CASSLLGAPNTGELFF	TGTGCCAGCAGTTTATTAGGGGCCCCGAACACCGGGGAGCTGTTTTTT
TRBV4-1	.	TRBD1	TRBJ2-6	CASSQVRDRGSSSGANVLTF	TGCGCCAGCAGCCAAGTCCGGGACAGGGGCTCGAGCTCTGGGGCCAACGTCCTGACTTTC
TRBV28	.	.	TRBJ1-1	CASTSEGGEYAAEAFF	TGTGCCAGCACGAGTGAGGGGGGCGAATACGCCGCTGAAGCTTTCTTT
TRBV27	once	.	TRBJ1-4	CASSWGSGKLFF	TGTGCCAGCAGTTGGGGGTCTGGAAAACTGTTTTTT
TRBV19	.	.	TRBJ2-7	CASQSGRSDEQYF	TGTGCCAGCCAGTCTGGCAGATCCGACGAGCAGTACTTC
TRBV30	.	.	TRBJ1-5	CAWSPLGDQPQHF	TGTGCCTGGAGTCCGCTAGGGGATCAGCCCCAGCATTTT
TRBV27	.	.	TRBJ1-2	CASSPRADYGYTF	TGTGCCAGCAGCCCACGGGCCGACTATGGCTACACCTTC
TRBV29-1	.	.	TRBJ1-2	CSVAGYGYTF	TGCAGCGTTGCAGGCTATGGCTACACCTTC
TRBV11-2	.	TRBD1	TRBJ2-1	CASSPDRGYEQFF	TGTGCCAGCAGCCCAGACAGGGGCTATGAGCAGTTCTTC
TRBV6-5	.	.	TRBJ2-1	CASSFRLGTYNEQFF	TGTGCCAGCAGTTTTAGACTAGGAACCTACAATGAGCAGTTCTTC
TRBV7-8	.	.	TRBJ2-7	CASREGSSYEQYF	TGTGCCAGCAGAGAGGGGAGCTCCTACGAGCAGTACTTC
TRBV28	once	.	TRBJ1-5	CASSLQQDQPQHF	TGTGCCAGCAGTTTACAGCAAGATCAGCCCCAGCATTTT
TRBV29-1	.	TRBD1	TRBJ1-5	CSVVLPPTGQGQPQHF	TGCAGCGTTGTTCTACCCCCGACAGGACAGGGTCAGCCCCAGCATTTT
TRBV5-1	.	.	TRBJ1-1	CASSLADMNTEAFF	TGCGCCAGCAGCTTGGCAGACATGAACACTGAAGCTTTCTTT
TRBV27	.	.	TRBJ2-7	CASSLGGSYEQYF	TGTGCCAGCAGTTTAGGAGGCTCCTACGAGCAGTACTTC
TRBV27	.	.	TRBJ1-5	CASSSYYNQPQHF	TGTGCCAGCAGTTCTTATTACAATCAGCCCCAGCATTTT
TRBV5-4	.	.	TRBJ2-7	CASSEIDTSSYEQYF	TGTGCCAGCAGCGAGATTGACACTAGCTCCTACGAGCAGTACTTC
TRBV9	once	TRBD2	TRBJ2-2	CASSVQRGGPTGELFF	TGTGCCAGCAGCGTTCAACGGGGGGGTCCCACCGGGGAGCTGTTTTTT
TRBV7-8	.	.	TRBJ2-3	CASIPPMEGLTDTQYF	TGTGCCAGCATCCCGCCCATGGAGGGCCTGACAGATACGCAGTATTTT
TRBV4-1	.	.	TRBJ2-3	CASSQGADLRVPQDTQYF	TGCGCCAGCAGCCAAGGGGCGGATCTCCGGGTTCCACAAGATACGCAGTATTTT
TRBV30	.	.	TRBJ1-1	CAWGRNTEAFF	TGTGCCTGGGGGCGAAACACTGAAGCTTTCTTT
TRBV5-4	.	TRBD1	TRBJ2-7	CASSTRQGLVFYEQYF	TGTGCCAGCAGCACACGACAGGGGCTAGTCTTCTACGAGCAGTACTTC
TRBV6-1	.	TRBD2	TRBJ2-3	CASSEGPGGGSTDTQYF	TGTGCCAGCAGTGAAGGCCCCGGGGGGGGGAGCACAGATACGCAGTATTTT
TRBV29-1	once	TRBD1	TRBJ1-5	CSALTGGNQPQHF	TGCAGCGCTTTGACAGGGGGCAATCAGCCCCAGCATTTT
TRBV7-8	.	.	TRBJ1-1	CASSLGGGWAEAFF	TGTGCCAGCAGCTTAGGTGGGGGTTGGGCTGAAGCTTTCTTT
TRBV5-6	.	.	TRBJ1-2	CASSDLLAPVGGYTF	TGTGCCAGCAGCGACCTTTTAGCCCCAGTGGGTGGCTACACCTTC
TRBV6-5	.	.	TRBJ2-7	CASSYSQGSSYEQYF	TGTGCCAGCAGTTACTCGCAGGGAAGCTCCTACGAGCAGTACTTC
TRBV2	.	.	TRBJ2-3	CASSPEPSTDTQYF	TGTGCCAGCAGTCCAGAACCGAGCACAGATACGCAGTATTTT
TRBV27	.	.	TRBJ2-3	CASSFLGHPDTQYF	TGTGCCAGCAGTTTCCTCGGACACCCAGATACGCAGTATTTT
TRBV27	few	.	TRBJ1-5	CASSLRGSNQPQHF	TGTGCCAGCAGCCTACGCGGGAGCAATCAGCCCCAGCATTTT